The T cell receptor beta chain described here comes from a study of shared clonotypes between healthy human individuals. The CDR3 has 16 residues. In germline, CDR1 is SGHRS, CDR2 YFSETQ. Trimming took 0 bases from V and 6 from J; bases not matched to a gene: 7. Some clones are missing from TCRdb's copy, which holds only in-frame ones; the method was immunoSEQ multiplex PCR. The sample lists hundreds of thousands of clones, more than 95% occurring once. This clone was found once. V gene TRBV5-1 combines with J gene TRBJ2-1, with 9 bases that match TRBD1. The TCR was taken from a woman aged 25 to 39 in good health. Input material: naive CD4+ T cells sorted from blood. Documented subset: CD45RA+ positively selected. The CDR3 DNA sequence: TGCGCCAGCAGCTTGGTAGGGGACAGGGTCGCCAATGAGCAGTTCTTC. It translates to CASSLVGDRVANEQFF.